Detailed here is one T cell receptor beta chain. Its antigen has not been determined. Base qualities are not at hand, and no much larger clone is one base apart. The sample belongs to a study of T cell repertoires and Cas9 in healthy adults listed by TCRdb under 2018. Describing the broader study: SpCas9-reactive T cells were characterized for multi-effector potency, cytotoxicity and lineage determination within the CD4 and CD8 compartments. The study examined preexisting T cell immunity against the Streptococcus pyogenes Cas9 nuclease (SpCas9) used in CRISPR gene editing.

The library was generated by the immunoSEQ multiplex PCR assay. Entries here come from immuneACCESS through TCRdb and include only in-frame sequences with V and J called. Some clones fail to appear in such tables; in the studies checked, an unresolved V gene covers under half of the shortfall, and the cause of the remainder is unknown. This sample has tens of thousands of clones in its table, and 85% to 95% of those were observed once. Approximately 0.84% of the sample comes from the top ten. V is clipped by 5 bases and J by 13 bases, and the sequence between their germline boundaries is 27 bases long. In the germline V gene, CDR1 corresponds to MDHEN and CDR2 to SYDVKM. Reading from cysteine to phenylalanine, the CDR3 counts 16 amino acids. CDR3 DNA only is kept here, 48 bases in frame from base 1. Findings and caveats that apply to the study as a whole: In vitro, the proliferation and function of SpCas9-reactive effector T cells were reported to be mitigated by SpCas9-reactive regulatory T cells.

Healthy humans served as the donors. The sequenced sample consisted of CD4+ effector T cells (CD127+, CD25-, CD137-, CD154-) from PBMCs; culture status not recorded. Recombination joined TRBV28 with TRBJ2-1; the D segment might be TRBD1 or TRBD2, since each matches 5 bases. The clonotype comes from a human donor in good health. The CDR3 here reads CASSPHGTKRPTRQFF. The DNA sequence follows: TGTGCCAGCAGTCCCCACGGGACGAAACGCCCCACGCGACAGTTCTTC.